This TCR beta chain was captured in a study of beta chain features in type 1 diabetes. The study reverse transcribed the entire isolated RNA, so it sequenced expressed TCRB transcripts. This table comes from immunoSEQ multiplex PCR, and its TCRdb copy is limited to in-frame clones, with some not included. Of 250,000 to 300,000 clones in the sample, roughly 8% were seen once. There are 14 residues in the CDR3. The V gene lost 0 bases and the J gene lost 4 bases, with 10 bases spanning the gap. CDR1 and CDR2 from the germline V gene are SGHTA and FQGNSA. A few counts support this clone. The sequence came from a woman in her late teens or twenties in good health. Sequenced sample: central memory CD4+ T cells from blood. This chain uses TRBV7-2 with TRBJ2-7; possibly TRBD2 for D (5 bases). The CDR3 loop is CASSLAHGEYEQYF. In DNA, the CDR3 is TGTGCCAGCAGCTTAGCTCATGGGGAGTACGAGCAGTACTTC.